What follows are 27 T cell receptor beta chains derived from one specimen sequenced in a study of shared clonotypes between healthy human individuals (dated by TCRdb to the early 2020s). Library method: the immunoSEQ multiplex PCR assay. TCRdb's version of the immuneACCESS table is confined to in-frame rearrangements and falls short of the full clone set. An unresolved V gene accounts for under half of the shortfall where checked; the remainder is of unknown origin. Recorded for this sample are 1,400,000 or so clones; roughly 98.5% of them occurred a single time. The ten largest clones take up 0.36% of the sample. The specimen sequenced was naive CD4+ T cells sorted from blood. The meaning of the sample's cell subset or site label: CD45RA+ positively selected. The receptors originated from a man aged 30-40 years in good health.

The rearrangement links TRBV6-1 to TRBJ2-3, with D possibly called TRBD1 or TRBD2 (5 bases each). The CDR3 runs 14 residues. V lost 4 bases and J 8 bases, leaving 16 bases between the germline ends. Germline CDR1 is MNHNS and CDR2 is SASEGT. DNA for the CDR3: TGTGCCAGCAGTGGGGACCTACGCAAGGGTACGCAGTATTTT. Amino acids: CASSGDLRKGTQYF.

The rearrangement links TRBV9 to TRBJ2-3; tentatively, D is TRBD2 (6 bases). The CDR3 is made up of 14 amino acids. CDR1 and CDR2 (germline): SGDLS, YYNGEE. Trimming removed 0 bases at V and 4 bases at J, with 9 bases between. The CDR3 nucleotides read TGTGCCAGCAGCGTAGTTAGCGGACCAGATACGCAGTATTTT. This codes for CASSVVSGPDTQYF.

The table lists this clone with a count of one. V gene TRBV4-3 combines with J gene TRBJ2-4; D remains ambiguous. Germline-derived CDR1 and CDR2 are LGHNA and YSLEER. Trimming took 0 bases from V and 12 from J, leaving 12 bases between them. The CDR3 spans 13 residues. Here the CDR3 reads CASSQDRGTSQYF. The CDR3 DNA reads as TGCGCCAGCAGCCAAGATCGAGGTACGTCTCAGTACTTC.

A remark on this clone: This sample also contains other DNA sequences that code for the same CDR3. In nucleotides, the CDR3 is TGTGCCAGCAGTGTGGGCATGAACACTGAAGCTTTCTTT. Amino acid sequence: CASSVGMNTEAFF. The J gene is TRBJ1-1, the V gene TRBV2; D is unresolved. V lost 4 bases and J 0 bases, leaving 6 bases between the germline ends. The CDR3 loop spans 13 amino acids. Germline values: CDR1 SNHLY, CDR2 FYNNEI.

The CDR3 sequence: CASSSSGRVQETQYF. CDR3 DNA sequence: TGTGCCAGCAGCTCTAGCGGGAGAGTTCAAGAGACCCAGTACTTC. The chain has TRBV5-4 and TRBJ2-5; TRBD2 matches at 10 bases. The CDR3 runs to 15 residues. V lost 3 bases to trimming and J lost 2 bases; unmatched junction nucleotides: 4. Looked up from germline, CDR1 is SGHNT and CDR2 is YYREEE (reference sequence).

With respect to this clone: The identical CDR3 is also encoded by other nucleotide sequences in the sample. V is TRBV18 and J is TRBJ2-7; no firm D call. Germline CDR1 KGHSH, CDR2 LQKENI. The CDR3 has 12 residues. V lost 2 bases and J 3 bases, leaving 5 bases between the germline ends. This chain's CDR3 is CASSPKGYEQYF. CDR3 bases: TGTGCCAGCTCACCAAAAGGCTACGAGCAGTACTTC.

V and J are TRBV7-9 and TRBJ1-5, with TRBD1 as a possible D gene (5 bases). Trimming took off 1 base at V and 5 bases at J, with 9 bases between the two ends. Germline V gives CDR1 SEHNR, CDR2 FQNEAQ (reference sequence). The CDR3 runs to 14 residues. CDR3 sequence (DNA): TGTGCCAGCAGCTTAGAAGGGGTATATCAGCCCCAGCATTTT. It yields the protein CASSLEGVYQPQHF.

The J gene is TRBJ1-3, the V gene TRBV7-9, with 8 nucleotides matching TRBD1. Per germline, CDR1 SEHNR and CDR2 FQNEAQ (reference sequence). The V segment lost 5 bases and the J segment 0 bases; nucleotides outside the gene matches: 3. This CDR3 spans 15 amino acids. The CDR3 spells CASSTDRDSGNTIYF. CDR3 bases: TGTGCCAGCAGCACGGACAGGGACTCTGGAAACACCATATATTTT.

This clone was counted once. The genes are TRBV27 and TRBJ2-5, with D perhaps matching TRBD2 (5 bases). The CDR3 runs to 15 residues. Trimming pared 4 bases from V and 5 bases from J, leaving 17 bases between. The germline V gene has CDR1 MNHEY and CDR2 SMNVEV (reference sequence). The CDR3 region is CASSSTIGEWETQYF. For the CDR3, the DNA is TGTGCCAGCAGTTCCACTATTGGGGAGTGGGAGACCCAGTACTTC.

This clone has only one observation. The rearrangement joins TRBV7-9 to TRBJ2-7, with D perhaps assigned TRBD1 or TRBD2 (6 bases each). V gave up 1 base and J gave up 0 bases, with 13 bases separating them. The CDR3 runs to 16 residues. The germline V gene encodes CDR1 SEHNR and CDR2 FQNEAQ (reference sequence). CDR3 bases: TGTGCCAGCAGCTTAGGCCCGCGGGACATCTCCTACGAGCAGTACTTC. It translates to CASSLGPRDISYEQYF.

This clone is a singleton in its sample. J is TRBJ2-2 and V is TRBV29-1; 9 bases map to TRBD2. V shed 4 bases, J shed 0 bases, and the junction held 12 bases outside the gene matches. Germline V lookup: CDR1 SQVTM, CDR2 ANQGSEA. CDR3 length: 18 residues. This chain's CDR3 is CSVGISGRSLANTGELFF. The CDR3 region has the DNA TGCAGCGTTGGGATTAGCGGGAGATCCCTCGCGAACACCGGGGAGCTGTTTTTT.

This sequence joins TRBV5-8 and TRBJ1-5; D unclear. Trimming shortened V by 4 bases and J by 7 bases, and 6 bases separated the two germline ends. Germline V gives CDR1 SGHTS, CDR2 YDEGEE. The CDR3 extends over 11 amino acids. The CDR3 nucleotides are TGTGCCAGCAGCGTCGGGCAGCCCCAGCATTTT. It yields the protein CASSVGQPQHF.

The rearrangement uses TRBV14 and TRBJ2-1, with 9 bases lining up with TRBD2. This CDR3 spans 19 amino acids. Germline V gene lookup returns CDR1 SGHDN and CDR2 FVKESK. The V segment lost 0 bases and the J segment 6 bases; nucleotides outside the gene matches: 15. CDR3 residues: CASSQDRVAGGPGANEQFF. Written as DNA, the CDR3 is TGTGCCAGCAGCCAAGATAGGGTTGCGGGAGGGCCGGGAGCCAATGAGCAGTTCTTC.

This sequence joins TRBV18 and TRBJ2-3; tentatively, D is TRBD1 (5 bases). This CDR3 is 16 amino acids long. V was shortened by 7 bases and J by 0 bases, with 17 bases between the two germline ends. Germline V gives CDR1 KGHSH, CDR2 LQKENI. DNA for the CDR3: TGTGCCAGCTTCTACAGGATCACTACTAGCACAGATACGCAGTATTTT. Translated, it gives CASFYRITTSTDTQYF.

The chain combines TRBV11-3 with TRBJ2-3; 10 bases align to TRBD2. The germline V gene encodes CDR1 SGHNT and CDR2 YENEEA. With V trimmed by 2 bases and J by 6 bases, 8 bases remained unmatched. The CDR3 is made up of 16 amino acids. CDR3 DNA: TGTGCCAGCAGCTTACGACTAGCGGGTAGAGTGGATACGCAGTATTTT. Translation: CASSLRLAGRVDTQYF. Supplemented by reference TRBV11-3 and TRBJ2-3, the full variable domain reads EAGVVQSPRYKIIEKKQPVAFWCNPISGHNTLYWYLQNLGQGPELLIRYENEEAVDDSQLPKDRFSAERLKGVDSTLKIQPAELGDSAVYLCASSLRLAGRVDTQYFGPGTRLTVL.

V gene TRBV5-1 combines with J gene TRBJ2-7; D possibly uses TRBD1 or TRBD2 (5 bases each). Germline CDR1 SGHRS, CDR2 YFSETQ. The CDR3 is made up of 13 amino acids. V lost 0 bases to trimming and J lost 5 bases, with 9 bases between them. The CDR3 reads CASSLEGSNEQYF. The CDR3 DNA sequence: TGCGCCAGCAGCTTGGAGGGGAGCAACGAGCAGTACTTC.

J is TRBJ2-3 and V is TRBV2; 9 bases align to TRBD2. This CDR3 has 15 amino acids. Germline CDR1 and CDR2: SNHLY and FYNNEI. V gave up 2 bases and J gave up 8 bases; unmatched junction bases: 8. CDR3 sequence reads: CASSERLAGRGTQYF. Here the CDR3 DNA reads TGTGCCAGCAGTGAAAGGCTAGCGGGACGGGGTACGCAGTATTTT.

The chain recombines TRBV7-9 with TRBJ2-2; D perhaps matches TRBD2 (5 bases). The CDR3 totals 14 residues. Looked up from germline, CDR1 is SEHNR and CDR2 is FQNEAQ (reference sequence). V was shortened by 5 bases and J by 6 bases, with 13 bases between the two germline ends. The CDR3 sequence is CASSTEGEAGELFF. The DNA of the CDR3 is TGTGCCAGCAGCACCGAGGGTGAGGCCGGGGAGCTGTTTTTT.

V gene TRBV28 combines with J gene TRBJ1-2, with D possibly TRBD1 on 5 matching bases. Germline V gene lookup returns CDR1 MDHEN and CDR2 SYDVKM. The V and J ends lost 6 bases and 3 bases respectively, with 11 bases between them. The CDR3 contains 13 residues. The CDR3 bases are TGTGCCAGCAGCCCCGACAGTTACTATGGCTACACCTTC. It encodes CASSPDSYYGYTF.

The chain uses TRBV7-2 and TRBJ1-3; D remains ambiguous. Germline V gene lookup returns CDR1 SGHTA and CDR2 FQGNSA. The V gene lost 0 bases and the J gene lost 8 bases, with 5 bases spanning the gap. The CDR3 has 12 residues. The CDR3 DNA reads TGTGCCAGCAGCTTAGCCCTTGACACCATATATTTT. Its protein is CASSLALDTIYF.

The chain carries TRBV19 and TRBJ2-1; 7 nucleotides line up with TRBD1. V dropped 4 bases and J dropped 14; count of bases not matched to a gene: 14. The CDR3 is made up of 14 amino acids. The V gene's germline CDR1 is LNHDA and CDR2 SQIVND (reference sequence). The CDR3 protein is CASSTDPNRGKEFF. As DNA, the CDR3 is TGTGCCAGTAGTACCGACCCTAACAGGGGTAAGGAGTTCTTC.

About this clone itself: The junction differs from germline at one of its ends, possibly a read error. Different DNA sequences within this sample yield the same CDR3. The chain joins TRBV11-2 to TRBJ1-1; D unclear. CDR1 is SGHAT and CDR2 is FQNNGV in the germline V gene. This CDR3 has 13 residues. CDR3 sequence (DNA): TGCGCCAGCAGCCCCCAACGGAACACTGAAGCTTTCTTT. Its translation: CASSPQRNTEAFF.

J is TRBJ1-2 and V is TRBV7-6; maybe TRBD1 (5 bases). Per the germline V gene, CDR1 is SGHVS and CDR2 is FNYEAQ. Trimming took off 1 base at V and 5 bases at J, with 14 bases between the two ends. The CDR3 runs to 15 residues. CDR3 sequence (DNA): TGTGCCAGCAGCTTAGGAGGGGACTACGGGTATGGCTACACCTTC. This encodes CASSLGGDYGYGYTF. The full variable domain, completed using reference TRBV7-6 and TRBJ1-2, is GAGVSQSPRYKVTKRGQDVALRCDPISGHVSLYWYRQALGQGPEFLTYFNYEAQQDKSGLPNDRFSAERPEGSISTLTIQRTEQRDSAMYRCASSLGGDYGYGYTFGSGTRLTVV.

This clone has only one observation. The chain has TRBV28 and TRBJ2-2; D call uncertain. This CDR3 spans 12 amino acids. Germline assignment: CDR1 MDHEN and CDR2 SYDVKM. V was shortened by 3 bases and J by 6 bases, with 5 bases between the two germline ends. Here the CDR3 reads CASSLTPGELFF. CDR3 DNA sequence: TGTGCCAGCAGTTTGACCCCCGGGGAGCTGTTTTTT.

As regards this clone: The same CDR3 can be traced to other DNA sequences in this sample. The V and J genes are TRBV18 and TRBJ1-1; no clear D. Germline V gives CDR1 KGHSH, CDR2 LQKENI. V shed 2 bases and J shed 7 bases, with 5 bases lying between them. The CDR3 is 11 residues long. The CDR3 DNA sequence: TGTGCCAGCTCACCAGGTCTTGAAGCTTTCTTT. Its translation is CASSPGLEAFF.

This chain uses TRBV14 with TRBJ2-2; 7 nucleotides align to TRBD2. This CDR3 has 16 residues. Germline CDR1 reads SGHDN; CDR2 reads FVKESK. The trim removed 0 bases at V and 7 bases at J, leaving 8 bases unmatched. For the CDR3, the DNA is TGTGCCAGCAGCCAAGATCTCCGGGCGGGAGTCGGGGAGCTGTTTTTT. It translates to CASSQDLRAGVGELFF. Looking up the rest from reference TRBV14 and TRBJ2-2 gives the full variable domain: EAGVTQFPSHSVIEKGQTVTLRCDPISGHDNLYWYRRVMGKEIKFLLHFVKESKQDESGMPNNRFLAERTGGTYSTLKVQPAELEDSGVYFCASSQDLRAGVGELFFGEGSRLTVL.

The chain recombines TRBV7-9 with TRBJ2-1; 12 nucleotides align to TRBD2. Germline V gives CDR1 SEHNR, CDR2 FQNEAQ (reference sequence). Trimming took 3 bases from V and 7 from J; bases not matched to a gene: 10. This CDR3 is built from 17 residues. Here the CDR3 reads CASSFKRLAGVRNEQFF. In nucleotides, the CDR3 is TGTGCCAGCAGCTTCAAACGACTAGCGGGAGTCCGTAATGAGCAGTTCTTC.